These 9 T cell receptor beta chains were sequenced from one sample in a study of blood T cell repertoires in COVID-19. Using immunoSEQ multiplex PCR, the repertoire was profiled, and TCRdb retains in-frame clones only, with some absent. This sample has about 390,000 clones, with 80% to 90% found just once. The material sequenced was PBMCs or T cells enriched from blood (not recorded which). The origin of the receptors is a woman aged 50 to 60 who had recovered from COVID-19.

This chain connects TRBV27 to TRBJ1-1; D not certain. Per germline, CDR1 MNHEY and CDR2 SMNVEV (reference sequence). Between the trimmed V and J ends, which lost 4 bases and 0 bases, there was a span of 15 bases. The CDR3 totals 16 residues. Here the CDR3 DNA reads TGTGCCAGCAGTTGGAGGCCAGGCCGTGTGAACACTGAAGCTTTCTTT. Residues: CASSWRPGRVNTEAFF.

This clone was seen ten or more times. The rearrangement links TRBV7-9 to TRBJ2-1; 11 bases are shared with TRBD2. The CDR3 covers 17 residues. Unmatched junction bases numbered 11, after V lost 5 bases and J lost 5 bases. The V gene's germline CDR1 is SEHNR and CDR2 FQNEAQ (reference sequence). This CDR3 is CASSGTSGGLRHNEQFF. The CDR3 nucleotides are TGTGCCAGCAGCGGAACTAGCGGGGGCCTCCGTCACAATGAGCAGTTCTTC.

V and J are TRBV19 and TRBJ2-3; 10 bases are shared with TRBD2. The CDR3 covers 18 residues. Germline V gives CDR1 LNHDA, CDR2 SQIVND (reference sequence). V was pared by 7 bases and J by 0 bases, with 13 bases of the junction left unmatched. The DNA for the CDR3 is TGTGCCAGTAACCCGGCGGCTAGCGGGGGCCCTAGCACAGATACGCAGTATTTT. Translation gives CASNPAASGGPSTDTQYF.

V gene TRBV6-5 combines with J gene TRBJ2-3, with a tentative D call TRBD2 (7 bases). CDR3 length: 15 amino acids. The germline CDR1 and CDR2 sequences are MNHEY and SVGAGI. The germline V and J ends were trimmed by 6 bases and 0 bases, with 13 bases remaining between them. In DNA form, the CDR3 reads TGTGCCAGCAGGAGGGGGGGGGCGAGCACAGATACGCAGTATTTT. Encoded protein: CASRRGGASTDTQYF.

The chain has TRBV9 and TRBJ1-6; 7 bases map to TRBD1. Per germline, CDR1 SGDLS and CDR2 YYNGEE. This CDR3 contains 14 residues. J was trimmed by 9 bases and V by 3 bases; bases with no gene match: 6. The CDR3 nucleotides read TGTGCCAGCAGCGACGACAGGGCAAGTTCACCCCTCCACTTT. Translated: CASSDDRASSPLHF.

The V and J genes are TRBV2 and TRBJ1-1, with TRBD1 matching over 7 bases. The V gene end was trimmed by 11 bases and the J gene end by 5 bases; junction bases not matched to a gene: 29. Germline assignment: CDR1 SNHLY and CDR2 FYNNEI. This CDR3 has 19 amino acids. As DNA, the CDR3 is TGTGCCCCGGCGAACTTAAGGGGGCAGTCGTCTGTGATTCGGACTGAAGCTTTCTTT. The encoded protein is CAPANLRGQSSVIRTEAFF.

In its sample, this clone was seen a few times. The chain couples TRBV24-1 to TRBJ2-7, with 7 positions matching TRBD1. The CDR3 runs 17 residues. The germline gives CDR1 KGHDR, CDR2 SFDVKD. The trim removed 2 bases at V and 4 bases at J, leaving 13 bases unmatched. The chain's CDR3 is CATSDSKTGWDGYEQYF. The DNA for the CDR3 is TGTGCCACCAGTGATTCGAAGACAGGGTGGGATGGATACGAGCAGTACTTC.

The chain couples TRBV19 to TRBJ2-3; D unresolved. Trimming left V 5 bases short and J 4 bases short, with 10 bases between. The CDR3 extends over 13 amino acids. Germline CDR1 LNHDA, CDR2 SQIVND (reference sequence). CDR3 sequence: CASSRSFSDTQYF. Written as DNA, the CDR3 is TGTGCCAGTAGTCGGAGCTTCTCAGATACGCAGTATTTT.

J is TRBJ1-4 and V is TRBV29-1; perhaps TRBD1 as D (5 bases). V lost 3 bases and J lost 3, with 14 bases in between. The CDR3 has 15 residues. Germline CDR1 reads SQVTM; CDR2 reads ANQGSEA. The CDR3 nucleotides read TGCAGCGTTGAGTGGGCGACAGACTCTAATGAAAAACTGTTTTTT. Translation gives CSVEWATDSNEKLFF.